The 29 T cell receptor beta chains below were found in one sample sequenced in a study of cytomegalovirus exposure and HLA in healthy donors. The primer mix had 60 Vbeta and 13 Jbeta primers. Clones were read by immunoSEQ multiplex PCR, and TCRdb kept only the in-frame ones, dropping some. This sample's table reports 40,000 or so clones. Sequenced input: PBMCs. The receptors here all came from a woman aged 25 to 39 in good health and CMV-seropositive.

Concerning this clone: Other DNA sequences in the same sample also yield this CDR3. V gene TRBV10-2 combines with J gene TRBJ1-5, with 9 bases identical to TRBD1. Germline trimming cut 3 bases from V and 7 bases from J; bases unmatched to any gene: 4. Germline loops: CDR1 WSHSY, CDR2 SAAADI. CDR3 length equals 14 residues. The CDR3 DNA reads TGCGCCAGCAGTGAAACAGGGGGCGGCCAGCCCCAGCATTTT. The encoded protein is CASSETGGGQPQHF.

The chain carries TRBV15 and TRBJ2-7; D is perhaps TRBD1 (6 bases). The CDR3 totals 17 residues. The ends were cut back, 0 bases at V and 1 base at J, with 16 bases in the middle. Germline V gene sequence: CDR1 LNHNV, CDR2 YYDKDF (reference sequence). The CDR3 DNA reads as TGTGCCACCAGCAGAGATGAGTGGGGACATCTTTCCTACGAGCAGTACTTC. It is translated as CATSRDEWGHLSYEQYF.

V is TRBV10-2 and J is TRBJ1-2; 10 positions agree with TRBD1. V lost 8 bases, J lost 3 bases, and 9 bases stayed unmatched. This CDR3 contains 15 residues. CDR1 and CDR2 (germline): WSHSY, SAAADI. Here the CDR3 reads CASGGTGTGDYGYTF. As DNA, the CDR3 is TGCGCCAGCGGTGGGACCGGGACAGGGGACTATGGCTACACCTTC.

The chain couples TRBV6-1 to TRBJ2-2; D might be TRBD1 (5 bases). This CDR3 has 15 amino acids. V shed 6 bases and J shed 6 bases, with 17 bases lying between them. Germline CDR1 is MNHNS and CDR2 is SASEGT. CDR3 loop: CASSPPRGRAGELFF. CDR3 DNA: TGTGCCAGCAGCCCTCCAAGGGGTCGAGCCGGGGAGCTGTTTTTT.

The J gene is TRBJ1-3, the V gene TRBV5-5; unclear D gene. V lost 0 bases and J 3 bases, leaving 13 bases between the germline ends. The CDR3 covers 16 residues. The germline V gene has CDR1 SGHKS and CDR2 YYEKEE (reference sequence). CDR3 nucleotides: TGTGCCAGCAGCTTGGAACCCGAACAGAGTGGAAACACCATATATTTT. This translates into CASSLEPEQSGNTIYF.

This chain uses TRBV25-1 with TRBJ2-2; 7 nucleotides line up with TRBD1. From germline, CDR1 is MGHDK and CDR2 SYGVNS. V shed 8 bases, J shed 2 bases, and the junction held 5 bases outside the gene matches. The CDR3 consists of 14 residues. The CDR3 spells CASEDRKNTGELFF. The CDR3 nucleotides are TGTGCCAGCGAGGACAGGAAAAACACCGGGGAGCTGTTTTTT.

DNA for the CDR3: TGTGCCTGGACAGGGTTAGGGGAGCTGTTTTTT. It codes for CAWTGLGELFF. The chain combines TRBV30 with TRBJ2-2, with D possibly being TRBD1 (5 bases). The CDR3 length is 11 residues. Germline CDR1 is GTSNPN and CDR2 is SVGIG (reference sequence). V shed 4 bases and J shed 8 bases, with 8 bases lying between them.

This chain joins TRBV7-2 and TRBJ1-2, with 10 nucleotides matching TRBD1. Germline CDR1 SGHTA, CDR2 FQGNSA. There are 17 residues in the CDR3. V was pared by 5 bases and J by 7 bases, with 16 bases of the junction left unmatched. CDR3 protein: CASSPGQGKTGAFGYTF. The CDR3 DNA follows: TGTGCCAGCAGCCCGGGACAGGGGAAAACAGGGGCCTTTGGCTACACCTTC.

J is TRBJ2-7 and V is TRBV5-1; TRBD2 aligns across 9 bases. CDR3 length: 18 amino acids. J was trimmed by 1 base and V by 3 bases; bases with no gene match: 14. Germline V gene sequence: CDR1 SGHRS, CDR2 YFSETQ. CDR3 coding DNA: TGCGCCAGCAGCTGGGGCACCTTAAGCGGGGGGTCTTCCTACGAGCAGTACTTC. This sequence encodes CASSWGTLSGGSSYEQYF.

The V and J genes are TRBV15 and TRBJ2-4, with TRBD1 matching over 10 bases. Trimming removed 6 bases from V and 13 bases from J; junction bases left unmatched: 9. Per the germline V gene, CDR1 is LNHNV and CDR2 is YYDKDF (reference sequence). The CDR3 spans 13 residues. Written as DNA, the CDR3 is TGTGCCACCAGTATCGGACAGGGGGGTTCGCAGTACTTC. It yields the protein CATSIGQGGSQYF.

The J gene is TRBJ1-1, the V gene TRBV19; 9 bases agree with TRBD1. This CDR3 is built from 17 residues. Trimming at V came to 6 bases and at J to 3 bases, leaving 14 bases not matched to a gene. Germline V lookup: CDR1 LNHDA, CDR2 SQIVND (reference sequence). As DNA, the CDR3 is TGTGCCAGTAGCCCCTCGGGACAGGGTCTTTTTTACACTGAAGCTTTCTTT. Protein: CASSPSGQGLFYTEAFF.

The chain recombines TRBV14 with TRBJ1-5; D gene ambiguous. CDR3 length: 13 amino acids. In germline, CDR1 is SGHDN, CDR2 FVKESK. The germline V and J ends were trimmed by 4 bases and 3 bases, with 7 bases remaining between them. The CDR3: CASSRRANQPQHF. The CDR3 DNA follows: TGTGCCAGCAGCCGAAGAGCCAATCAGCCCCAGCATTTT.

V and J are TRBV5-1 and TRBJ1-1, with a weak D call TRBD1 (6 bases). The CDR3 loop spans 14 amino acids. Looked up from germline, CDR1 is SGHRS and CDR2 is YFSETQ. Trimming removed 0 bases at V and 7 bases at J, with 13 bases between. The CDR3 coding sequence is TGCGCCAGCAGCTTGGGGCGGGGGCCGCATGAAGCTTTCTTT. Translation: CASSLGRGPHEAFF.

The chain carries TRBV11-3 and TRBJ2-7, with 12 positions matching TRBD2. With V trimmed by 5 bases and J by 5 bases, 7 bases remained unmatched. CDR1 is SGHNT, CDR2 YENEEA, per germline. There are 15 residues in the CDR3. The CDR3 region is CASSQRLAGADEQYF. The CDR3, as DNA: TGTGCCAGCAGCCAGAGACTAGCGGGGGCGGACGAGCAGTACTTC.

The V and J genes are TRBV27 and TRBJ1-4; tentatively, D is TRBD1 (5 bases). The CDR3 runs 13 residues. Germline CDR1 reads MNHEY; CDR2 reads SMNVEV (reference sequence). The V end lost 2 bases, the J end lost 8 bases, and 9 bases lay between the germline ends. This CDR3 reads CASSLQGGEKLFF. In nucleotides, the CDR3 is TGTGCCAGCAGTTTACAGGGTGGCGAAAAACTGTTTTTT.

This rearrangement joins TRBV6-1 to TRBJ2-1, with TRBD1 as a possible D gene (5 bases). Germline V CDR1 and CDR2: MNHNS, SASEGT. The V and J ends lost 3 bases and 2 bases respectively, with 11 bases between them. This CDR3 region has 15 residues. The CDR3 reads CASSEGRATYNEQFF. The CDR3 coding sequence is TGTGCCAGCAGTGAGGGCAGGGCGACCTACAATGAGCAGTTCTTC.

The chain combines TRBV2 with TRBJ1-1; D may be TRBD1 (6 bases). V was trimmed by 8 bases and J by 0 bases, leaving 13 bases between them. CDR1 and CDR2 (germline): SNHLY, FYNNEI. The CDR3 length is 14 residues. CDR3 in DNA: TGTGCCAGCCTCCCAGGGGAAATGAACACTGAAGCTTTCTTT. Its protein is CASLPGEMNTEAFF.

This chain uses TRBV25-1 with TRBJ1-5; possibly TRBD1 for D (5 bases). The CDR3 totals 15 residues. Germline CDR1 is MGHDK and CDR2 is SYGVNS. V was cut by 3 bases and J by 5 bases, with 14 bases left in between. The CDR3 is CASSESGGGHQPQHF. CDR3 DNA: TGTGCCAGCAGTGAGAGTGGGGGAGGGCATCAGCCCCAGCATTTT. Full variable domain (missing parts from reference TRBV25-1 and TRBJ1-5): EADIYQTPRYLVIGTGKKITLECSQTMGHDKMYWYQQDPGMELHLIHYSYGVNSTEKGDLSSESTVSRIRTEHFPLTLESARPSHTSQYLCASSESGGGHQPQHFGDGTRLSIL.

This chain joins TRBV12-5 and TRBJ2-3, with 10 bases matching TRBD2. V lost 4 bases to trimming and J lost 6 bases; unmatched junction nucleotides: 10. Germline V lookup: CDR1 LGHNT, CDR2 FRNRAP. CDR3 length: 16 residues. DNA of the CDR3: TGTGCTAGTGGTTCCCCAAGCGGGGGGGCAGTCGATACGCAGTATTTT. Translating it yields CASGSPSGGAVDTQYF.

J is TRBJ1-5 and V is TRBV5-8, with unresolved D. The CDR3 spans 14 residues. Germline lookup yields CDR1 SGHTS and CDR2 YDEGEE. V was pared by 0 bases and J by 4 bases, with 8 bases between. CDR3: CASSLGTGNQPQHF. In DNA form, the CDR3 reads TGTGCCAGCAGCTTGGGGACGGGGAATCAGCCCCAGCATTTT.

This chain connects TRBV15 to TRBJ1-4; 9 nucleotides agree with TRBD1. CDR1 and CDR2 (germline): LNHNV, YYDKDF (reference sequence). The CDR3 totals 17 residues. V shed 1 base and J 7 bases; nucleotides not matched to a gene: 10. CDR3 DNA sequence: TGTGCCACCAGCAGAGCGGGTTTGGGACAGGGAGCTGAAAAACTGTTTTTT. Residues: CATSRAGLGQGAEKLFF. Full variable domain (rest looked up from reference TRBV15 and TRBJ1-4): DAMVIQNPRYQVTQFGKPVTLSCSQTLNHNVMYWYQQKSSQAPKLLFHYYDKDFNNEADTPDNFQSRRPNTSFCFLDIRSPGLGDTAMYLCATSRAGLGQGAEKLFFGSGTQLSVL.

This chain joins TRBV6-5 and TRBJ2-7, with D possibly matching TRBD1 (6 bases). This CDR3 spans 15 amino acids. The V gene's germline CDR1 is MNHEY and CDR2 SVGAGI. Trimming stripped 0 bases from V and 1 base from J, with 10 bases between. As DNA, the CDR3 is TGTGCCAGCAGTTACTCCTTGGACAGTTCCTACGAGCAGTACTTC. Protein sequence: CASSYSLDSSYEQYF.

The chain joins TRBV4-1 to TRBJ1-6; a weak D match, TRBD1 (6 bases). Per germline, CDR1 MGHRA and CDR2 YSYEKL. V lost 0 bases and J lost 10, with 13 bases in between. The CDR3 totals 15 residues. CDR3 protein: CASSQENRERSPLHF. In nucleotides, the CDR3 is TGCGCCAGCAGCCAAGAAAACAGGGAACGGTCACCCCTCCACTTT.

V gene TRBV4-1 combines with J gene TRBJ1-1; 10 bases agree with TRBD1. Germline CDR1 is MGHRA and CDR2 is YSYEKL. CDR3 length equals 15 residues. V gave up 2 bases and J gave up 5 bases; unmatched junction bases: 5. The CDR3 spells CASSQQTGGRTEAFF. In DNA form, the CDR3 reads TGCGCCAGCAGCCAACAGACAGGGGGCCGGACTGAAGCTTTCTTT.

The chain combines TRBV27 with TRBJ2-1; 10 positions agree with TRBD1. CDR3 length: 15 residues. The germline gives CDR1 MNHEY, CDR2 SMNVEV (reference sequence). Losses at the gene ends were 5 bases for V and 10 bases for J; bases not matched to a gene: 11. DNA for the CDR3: TGTGCCAGCAGTATCCGGGACAGGGGCATGGGGGAGCAGTTCTTC. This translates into CASSIRDRGMGEQFF.

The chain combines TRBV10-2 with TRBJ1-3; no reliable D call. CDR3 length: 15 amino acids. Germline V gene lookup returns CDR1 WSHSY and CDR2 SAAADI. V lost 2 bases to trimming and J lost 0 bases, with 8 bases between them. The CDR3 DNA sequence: TGCGCCAGCAGTGAGCCGGGTGTCTCTGGAAACACCATATATTTT. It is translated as CASSEPGVSGNTIYF.

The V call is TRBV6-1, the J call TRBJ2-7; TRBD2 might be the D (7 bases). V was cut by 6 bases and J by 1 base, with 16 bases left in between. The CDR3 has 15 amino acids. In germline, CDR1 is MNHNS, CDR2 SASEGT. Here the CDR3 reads CASRGTGGVSYEQYF. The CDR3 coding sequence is TGTGCCAGCAGGGGGACGGGGGGCGTTTCCTACGAGCAGTACTTC.

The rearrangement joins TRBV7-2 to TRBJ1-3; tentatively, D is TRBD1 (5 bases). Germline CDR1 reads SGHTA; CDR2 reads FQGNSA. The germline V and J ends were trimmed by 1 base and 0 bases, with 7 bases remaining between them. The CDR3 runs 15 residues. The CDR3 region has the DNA TGTGCCAGCAGCTTAGACAGGTTCTCTGGAAACACCATATATTTT. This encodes CASSLDRFSGNTIYF. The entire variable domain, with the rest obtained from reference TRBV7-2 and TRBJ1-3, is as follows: GAGVSQSPSNKVTEKGKDVELRCDPISGHTALYWYRQSLGQGLEFLIYFQGNSAPDKSGLPSDRFSAERTGGSVSTLTIQRTQQEDSAVYLCASSLDRFSGNTIYFGEGSWLTVV.

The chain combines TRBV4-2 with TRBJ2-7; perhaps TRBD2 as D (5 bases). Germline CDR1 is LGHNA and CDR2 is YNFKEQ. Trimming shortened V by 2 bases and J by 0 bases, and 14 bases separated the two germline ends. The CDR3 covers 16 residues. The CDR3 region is CASSQSPLEGSYEQYF. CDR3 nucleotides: TGTGCCAGCAGCCAATCACCTTTAGAGGGCTCCTACGAGCAGTACTTC.